This entry concerns a single T cell receptor (beta chain). The entry originates in a study of blood T cell repertoires in COVID-19. Whole-study context: Samples taken during acute and convalescent COVID-19 were collected in the United States, Italy and Spain.

Trimming pared 4 bases from V and 7 bases from J, leaving 10 bases between. Germline V gives CDR1 SGHDN, CDR2 FVKESK. The length of the CDR3 is 13 residues. Two negative PCRs, clearance, or symptom resolution characterized the recovered Cohort 3 donors. Per the authors' pipeline: Estimates of nucleated cell counts were drawn from the amplification of reference gene primers. The protocol was immunoSEQ multiplex PCR, while the TCRdb copy is restricted to in-frame clones and leaves out a portion. From that table come the V and J calls and clone size; the DNA was used to work out D and trimming. The table has approximately 280,000 clones, around nine tenths seen once.

The sequenced material came from PBMCs or T cells enriched from blood (not recorded which). The source of this sequence is a woman aged 40 to 50 who had recovered from COVID-19. The chain uses TRBV14 and TRBJ2-2; D perhaps matches TRBD1 (5 bases). CDR3 DNA: TGTGCCAGCAGCCTCGTGGGGCGCGGGGAGCTGTTTTTT. Translation gives CASSLVGRGELFF.